The clone carrying this T cell receptor (beta chain) has at least ten counts. What it binds is unknown. The germline CDR1 and CDR2 sequences are LGHNA and YNFKEQ. The CDR3 sequence is 18 residues long. With V trimmed by 5 bases and J by 1 base, 9 bases remained unmatched. Axillary draining lymph nodes of breast cancer patients supplied the node samples. The entry originates in a study of breast tumors, draining lymph nodes, adjacent tissues. Study findings and constraints: The lymph node origin of tumor T cells was framed as consistent with a hypothesis, not demonstrated. Tumors had less TCR diversity than lymph nodes, more than nontumor tissue. Most tumor T cells seemingly derive from lymph node, then expand in tumor.

MiXCR was run by TCRdb on the multiplex PCR reads, yielding one entry per CDR3 protein. The sample contains about 170,000 distinct CDR3 sequences, approximately 33% of which appear only once. This clonotype was sampled from a female donor with breast cancer. Some clones in this sample may be carry-over from other donors' samples. The sequenced sample consisted of axillary lymph node tissue. The genes are TRBV4-2 and TRBJ2-6, with TRBD1 matching over 9 bases. DNA of the CDR3: TGTGCCAGCAGCAAGAACAGGGGGCCGGGGTCTGGGGCCAACGTCCTGACTTTC. This sequence encodes CASSKNRGPGSGANVLTF.